These T cell receptor beta chains were read from a single sample in a study of shared clonotypes between healthy human individuals. Repertoires were generated with immunoSEQ multiplex PCR, while TCRdb's copy carries only in-frame clones and drops some. The profile shows hundreds of thousands of clones, 95% to 96% of them singletons. Material for sequencing was naive CD8+ T cells sorted from blood. These receptors were obtained from a woman in her 30s in good health. Each CDR3 is given without its conserved first and last residue. Each record gives: J gene, V gene, CDR3 length, CDR3 protein.

j_call: TRBJ2-7; v_call: TRBV27; cdr3_length: 12; cdr3_aa: ASSLRGGVYEQY
j_call: TRBJ1-2; v_call: TRBV7-2; cdr3_length: 14; cdr3_aa: ASSPPGTSRNYGYT
j_call: TRBJ2-3; v_call: TRBV5-4; cdr3_length: 10; cdr3_aa: ASSLSVDTQY
j_call: -; v_call: TRBV27; cdr3_length: 12; cdr3_aa: ASSLGPTNYEQY
j_call: TRBJ2-5; v_call: TRBV7-9; cdr3_length: 13; cdr3_aa: ASSTSMSRVETQY
j_call: TRBJ1-1; v_call: TRBV13; cdr3_length: 12; cdr3_aa: ASSTITGYAEAF
j_call: TRBJ2-3; v_call: TRBV10-3; cdr3_length: 14; cdr3_aa: AISETSGGYTDTQY
j_call: TRBJ2-7; v_call: TRBV6-1; cdr3_length: 13; cdr3_aa: ASSLIRDYFYEQY
j_call: TRBJ2-3; v_call: TRBV5-1; cdr3_length: 15; cdr3_aa: ASSSGGWGNWPDTQY
j_call: TRBJ2-7; v_call: TRBV28; cdr3_length: 12; cdr3_aa: ASTPPAGVSEQY
j_call: TRBJ2-1; v_call: TRBV7-2; cdr3_length: 14; cdr3_aa: ASSLLAGLPNNEQF
j_call: TRBJ2-3; v_call: TRBV6-5; cdr3_length: 12; cdr3_aa: ASSWAGNTDTQY
j_call: TRBJ2-6; v_call: TRBV11-2; cdr3_length: 17; cdr3_aa: ASSLLFMSESSGANVLT
j_call: TRBJ2-1; v_call: TRBV9; cdr3_length: 9; cdr3_aa: ASSIGVRIV
j_call: TRBJ1-1; v_call: TRBV7-2; cdr3_length: 10; cdr3_aa: ASSPPHFEAF
j_call: TRBJ1-1; v_call: TRBV5-4; cdr3_length: 12; cdr3_aa: ASSSGTGKIEAF
j_call: TRBJ1-1; v_call: TRBV5-1; cdr3_length: 15; cdr3_aa: ASSLLGASGLDTEAF
j_call: TRBJ2-7; v_call: TRBV27; cdr3_length: 16; cdr3_aa: ASSLYSPLREITYEQY
j_call: TRBJ2-2; v_call: TRBV19; cdr3_length: 15; cdr3_aa: ASTPLFSSDDTGELF
j_call: TRBJ2-1; v_call: TRBV19; cdr3_length: 11; cdr3_aa: AIGTSGYNEQF
j_call: TRBJ1-1; v_call: TRBV6-1; cdr3_length: 12; cdr3_aa: ASSEPGLNTEAF
j_call: TRBJ1-1; v_call: TRBV20-1; cdr3_length: 9; cdr3_aa: SAPYRGHAF
j_call: TRBJ1-2; v_call: TRBV5-6; cdr3_length: 11; cdr3_aa: ASSADRVQGYT
j_call: TRBJ1-5; v_call: TRBV7-8; cdr3_length: 15; cdr3_aa: ASSLVDGLYSNQPQH
j_call: TRBJ1-1; v_call: TRBV19; cdr3_length: 11; cdr3_aa: ASSIWGKTEAF
j_call: TRBJ2-1; v_call: TRBV10-3; cdr3_length: 12; cdr3_aa: AISVTSGPNEQF
j_call: TRBJ2-1; v_call: TRBV7-9; cdr3_length: 12; cdr3_aa: ASSFSGRPNEQF
j_call: TRBJ2-3; v_call: TRBV2; cdr3_length: 12; cdr3_aa: ASSGDTRGDTQY
j_call: TRBJ2-1; v_call: TRBV7-6; cdr3_length: 14; cdr3_aa: ASSLGGHLRINEQF
j_call: TRBJ2-5; v_call: TRBV7-6; cdr3_length: 12; cdr3_aa: ASSLGTSSETQY
j_call: TRBJ2-7; v_call: TRBV7-6; cdr3_length: 15; cdr3_aa: ASSLSSAGVSLYEQY
j_call: TRBJ2-1; v_call: TRBV29-1; cdr3_length: 16; cdr3_aa: SVEVPGQRTFSYNEQF
j_call: TRBJ1-5; v_call: TRBV28; cdr3_length: 12; cdr3_aa: ASIGWGRNQPQH
j_call: TRBJ2-2; v_call: TRBV2; cdr3_length: 17; cdr3_aa: ASSESRTSGRMYTGELF
j_call: TRBJ2-3; v_call: TRBV9; cdr3_length: 13; cdr3_aa: ASSGRPPGTDTQY
j_call: TRBJ1-1; v_call: TRBV7-9; cdr3_length: 13; cdr3_aa: ASSLGQGSNTEAF
j_call: TRBJ2-3; v_call: TRBV7-8; cdr3_length: 12; cdr3_aa: ASSLVAGADTQY
j_call: TRBJ2-7; v_call: TRBV27; cdr3_length: 13; cdr3_aa: ASSLSKGTSTEQY
j_call: TRBJ1-5; v_call: TRBV19; cdr3_length: 12; cdr3_aa: ASSIRDRNQPQH
j_call: TRBJ2-7; v_call: TRBV27; cdr3_length: 15; cdr3_aa: ASSLSGTAGSFYEQY
j_call: TRBJ2-1; v_call: TRBV6-7; cdr3_length: 16; cdr3_aa: ASSYPWTGDLMANEQF
j_call: TRBJ1-5; v_call: TRBV19; cdr3_length: 13; cdr3_aa: ASRNRGTSNQPQH
j_call: TRBJ2-7; v_call: TRBV7-9; cdr3_length: 13; cdr3_aa: ASSLAGGPAHEQY
j_call: TRBJ2-2; v_call: TRBV27; cdr3_length: 10; cdr3_aa: ASSSGTGELF
j_call: TRBJ2-7; v_call: TRBV27; cdr3_length: 11; cdr3_aa: ASAGQGAREQY